The text below deals with one TCR beta chain. The antigen is not known. This sample is part of a study of CXCR3-negative and CXCR3-positive naive CD8 T cells. Study-wide results and limits: Naive subsets displayed similar surface CD5, and TCR strength was inferred from TRB CDR3 properties. Naive cells used TRBV-TRBJ genes in much the same way whether CXCR3-negative or CXCR3-positive; memory cells did not.

Germline-derived CDR1 and CDR2 are SGHVS and FQNEAQ. The CDR3 is made up of 12 amino acids. 5' RACE with UMI labels generated the TRB cDNA libraries. TCRdb re-called the 5' RACE reads, yielding one record per CDR3 amino acid sequence without DNA. The sample is made up of 8,000 or so distinct CDR3 sequences, and the top ten hold more than 2% of it. Sequencing input: naive CXCR3- CD8+ T cells from blood. The subset is: CD45RO-CCR7+CD27+CD95- naive CD8+ T cells lacking CXCR3 (TNR3-). This sequence was found in a human donor in good health. Some clones in this sample may be carry-over from other donors' samples. The gene calls are TRBV7-8 and TRBJ2-2. The CDR3 loop is CASSLVPGELFF. Based on the CDR3 plus reference TRBV7-8 and TRBJ2-2, the full variable domain is GAGVSQSPRYKVAKRGQDVALRCDPISGHVSLFWYQQALGQGPEFLTYFQNEAQLDKSGLPSDRFFAERPEGSVSTLKIQRTQQEDSAVYLCASSLVPGELFFGEGSRLTVL.